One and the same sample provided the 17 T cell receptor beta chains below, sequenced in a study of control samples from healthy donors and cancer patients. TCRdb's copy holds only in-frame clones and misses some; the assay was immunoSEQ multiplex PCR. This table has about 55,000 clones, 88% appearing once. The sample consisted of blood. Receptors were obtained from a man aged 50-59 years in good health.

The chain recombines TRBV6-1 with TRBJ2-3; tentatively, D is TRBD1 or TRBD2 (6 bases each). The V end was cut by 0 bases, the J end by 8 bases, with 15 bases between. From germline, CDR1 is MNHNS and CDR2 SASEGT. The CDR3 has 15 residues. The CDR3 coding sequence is TGTGCCAGCAGTGAAGCGGAACTAGGGGGAGGTACGCAGTATTTT. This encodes CASSEAELGGGTQYF.

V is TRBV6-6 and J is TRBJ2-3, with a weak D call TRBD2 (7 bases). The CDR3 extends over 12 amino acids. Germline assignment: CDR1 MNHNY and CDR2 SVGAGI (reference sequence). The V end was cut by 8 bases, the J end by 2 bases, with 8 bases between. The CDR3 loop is CASAGATDTQYF. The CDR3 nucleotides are TGTGCCAGCGCGGGGGCCACAGATACGCAGTATTTT.

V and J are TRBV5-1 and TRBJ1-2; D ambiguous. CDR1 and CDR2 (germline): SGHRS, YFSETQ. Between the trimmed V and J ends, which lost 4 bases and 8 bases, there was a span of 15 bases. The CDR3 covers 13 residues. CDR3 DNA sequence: TGCGCCAGCAGCCCTGGCCGGGGAGGGGGCTACACCTTC. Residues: CASSPGRGGGYTF.

In DNA, the CDR3 is TGCGCCAGCGGGGGACAGGTGAGGGTCACTGAAGCTTTCTTT. Translation gives CASGGQVRVTEAFF. The chain combines TRBV10-1 with TRBJ1-1; 8 positions agree with TRBD1. This CDR3 comprises 14 residues. With 8 bases clipped from V and 4 bases from J, the junction kept 9 bases outside the gene matches. CDR1 is WNHNN and CDR2 is SYGVQD in the germline V gene (reference sequence).

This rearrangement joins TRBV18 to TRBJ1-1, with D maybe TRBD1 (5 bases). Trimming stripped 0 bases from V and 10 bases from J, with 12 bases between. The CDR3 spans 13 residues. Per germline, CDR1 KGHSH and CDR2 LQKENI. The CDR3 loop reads CASSPPSGGGAFF. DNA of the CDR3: TGTGCCAGCTCACCACCGAGCGGTGGGGGAGCTTTCTTT. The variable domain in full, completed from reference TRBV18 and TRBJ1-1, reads NAGVMQNPRHLVRRRGQEARLRCSPMKGHSHVYWYRQLPEEGLKFMVYLQKENIIDESGMPKERFSAEFPKEGPSILRIQQVVRGDSAAYFCASSPPSGGGAFFGQGTRLTVV.

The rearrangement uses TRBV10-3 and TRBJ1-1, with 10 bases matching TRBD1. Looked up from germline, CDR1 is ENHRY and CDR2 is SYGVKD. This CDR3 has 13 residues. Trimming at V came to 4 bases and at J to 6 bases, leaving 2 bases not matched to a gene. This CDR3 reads CAISVGTGAEAFF. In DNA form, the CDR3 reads TGTGCCATCAGTGTCGGGACAGGGGCTGAAGCTTTCTTT.

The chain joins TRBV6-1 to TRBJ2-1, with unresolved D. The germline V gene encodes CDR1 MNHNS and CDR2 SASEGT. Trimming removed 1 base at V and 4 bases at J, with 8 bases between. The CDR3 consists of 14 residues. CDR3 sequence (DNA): TGTGCCAGCAGTGAAGGACTTCAATACAATGAGCAGTTCTTC. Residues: CASSEGLQYNEQFF.

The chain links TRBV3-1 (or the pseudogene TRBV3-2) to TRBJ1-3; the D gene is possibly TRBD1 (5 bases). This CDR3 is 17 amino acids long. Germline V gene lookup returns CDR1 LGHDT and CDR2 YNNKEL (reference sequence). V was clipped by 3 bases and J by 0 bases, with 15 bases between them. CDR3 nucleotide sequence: TGTGCCAGCAGCCAGGCGGTTGGGACGGCCTCTGGAAACACCATATATTTT. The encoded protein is CASSQAVGTASGNTIYF.

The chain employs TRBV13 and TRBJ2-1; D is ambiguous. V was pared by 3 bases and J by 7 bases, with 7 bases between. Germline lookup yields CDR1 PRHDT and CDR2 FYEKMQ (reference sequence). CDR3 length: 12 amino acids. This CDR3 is CASSFSRNEQFF. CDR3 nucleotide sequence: TGTGCCAGCAGCTTCAGTAGGAATGAGCAGTTCTTC.

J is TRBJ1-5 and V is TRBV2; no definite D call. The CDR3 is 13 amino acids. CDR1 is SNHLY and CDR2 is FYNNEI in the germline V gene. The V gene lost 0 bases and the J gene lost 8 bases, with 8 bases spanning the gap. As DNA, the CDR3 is TGTGCCAGCAGTGAAGCGGGGTTGAAGCCCCAGCATTTT. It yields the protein CASSEAGLKPQHF.

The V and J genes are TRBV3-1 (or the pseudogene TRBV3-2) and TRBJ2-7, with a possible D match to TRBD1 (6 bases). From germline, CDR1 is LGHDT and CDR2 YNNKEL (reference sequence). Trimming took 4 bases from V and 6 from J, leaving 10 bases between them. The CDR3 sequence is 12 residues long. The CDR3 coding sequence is TGTGCCAGCAGCCGTCAGGGGTCCGAGCAGTACTTC. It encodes CASSRQGSEQYF.

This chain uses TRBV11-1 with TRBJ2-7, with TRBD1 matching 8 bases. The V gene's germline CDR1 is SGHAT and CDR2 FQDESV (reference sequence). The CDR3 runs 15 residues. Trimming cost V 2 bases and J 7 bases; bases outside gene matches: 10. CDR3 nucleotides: TGTGCCAGCAGCTTACAGGGGGCTGAATCGGGAGAGCAGTACTTC. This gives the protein CASSLQGAESGEQYF.

DNA of the CDR3: TGCGCCAGCACGGGGGGGGGACAGGGATTGACTGAAGCTTTCTTT. Its protein is CASTGGGQGLTEAFF. V gene TRBV4-1 combines with J gene TRBJ1-1; 9 positions agree with TRBD1. The CDR3 has 15 amino acids. The germline V gene encodes CDR1 MGHRA and CDR2 YSYEKL. V gave up 7 bases and J gave up 5 bases; unmatched junction bases: 11.

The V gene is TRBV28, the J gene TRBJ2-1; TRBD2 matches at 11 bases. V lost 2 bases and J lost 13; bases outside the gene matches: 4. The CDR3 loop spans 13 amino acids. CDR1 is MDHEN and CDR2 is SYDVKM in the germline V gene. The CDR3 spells CASSLTSGSGQFF. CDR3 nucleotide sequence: TGTGCCAGCAGTTTAACTAGCGGGAGCGGCCAGTTCTTC.

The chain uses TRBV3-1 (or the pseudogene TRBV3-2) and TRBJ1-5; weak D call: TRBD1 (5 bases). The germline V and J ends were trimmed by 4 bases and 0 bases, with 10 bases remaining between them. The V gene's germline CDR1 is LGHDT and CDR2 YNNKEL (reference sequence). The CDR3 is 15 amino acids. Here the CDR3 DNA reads TGTGCCAGCAGCCCGACAGCGAATAGCAATCAGCCCCAGCATTTT. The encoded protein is CASSPTANSNQPQHF.

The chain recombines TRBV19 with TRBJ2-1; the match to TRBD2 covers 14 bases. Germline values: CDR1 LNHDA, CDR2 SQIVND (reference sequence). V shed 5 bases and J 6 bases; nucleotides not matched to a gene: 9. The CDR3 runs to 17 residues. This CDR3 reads CASSGTSGSGGFNEQFF. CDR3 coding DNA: TGTGCCAGTAGTGGGACTAGCGGGAGTGGGGGATTCAATGAGCAGTTCTTC.

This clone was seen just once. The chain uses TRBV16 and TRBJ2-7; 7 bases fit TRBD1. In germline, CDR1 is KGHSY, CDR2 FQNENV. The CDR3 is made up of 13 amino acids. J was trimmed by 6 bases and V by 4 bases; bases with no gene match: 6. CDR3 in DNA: TGTGCCAGCAGCCGACAGGGTAGGGGCGAGCAGTACTTC. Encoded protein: CASSRQGRGEQYF. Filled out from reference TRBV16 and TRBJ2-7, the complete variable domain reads GEEVAQTPKHLVRGEGQKAKLYCAPIKGHSYVFWYQQVLKNEFKFLISFQNENVFDETGMPKERFSAKCLPNSPCSLEIQATKLEDSAVYFCASSRQGRGEQYFGPGTRLTVT.